The present T cell receptor (beta chain) was sequenced within a study of blood T cell repertoires in COVID-19. On the study more broadly: PBMCs, B-cell-depleted T cells, or T cells provided the cDNA or gDNA that made up the material.

Original analysis: For nucleated cells, counts were estimated from reference gene primer amplification. The method was immunoSEQ multiplex PCR; TCRdb's version includes in-frame clones alone and lacks a portion of them. V and J calls and clone size are copied from that table; D and trimming were computed from the DNA. Here the sample spans fewer than 200,000 clones, just over 90% being singletons. CDR1 and CDR2 (germline): SGHTA, FQGNSA. Trimming took off 4 bases at V and 0 bases at J, with 13 bases between the two ends. This CDR3 is built from 15 residues. The sample taken for sequencing was peripheral blood. The V gene is TRBV7-2, the J gene TRBJ2-7, with TRBD2 as a possible D gene (5 bases). The TCR sequence derives from a man aged 18 to 30 with COVID-19, enrolled during active disease. The CDR3 DNA follows: TGTGCCAGCAGCTGGATCGGACTCTTCTCCTACGAGCAGTACTTC. Translated, it gives CASSWIGLFSYEQYF.